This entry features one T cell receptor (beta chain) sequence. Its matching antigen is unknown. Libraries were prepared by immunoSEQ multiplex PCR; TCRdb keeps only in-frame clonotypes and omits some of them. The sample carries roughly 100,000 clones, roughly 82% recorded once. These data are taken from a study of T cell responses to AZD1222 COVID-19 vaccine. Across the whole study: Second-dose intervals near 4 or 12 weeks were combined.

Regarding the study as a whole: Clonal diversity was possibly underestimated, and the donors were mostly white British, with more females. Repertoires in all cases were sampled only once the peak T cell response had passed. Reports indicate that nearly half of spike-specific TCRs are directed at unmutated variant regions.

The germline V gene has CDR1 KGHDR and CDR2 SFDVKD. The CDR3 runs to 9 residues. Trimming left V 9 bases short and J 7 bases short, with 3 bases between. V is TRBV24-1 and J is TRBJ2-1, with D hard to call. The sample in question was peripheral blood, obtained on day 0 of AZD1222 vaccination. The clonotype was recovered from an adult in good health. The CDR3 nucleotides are TGTGCCACCGGGAATGAGCAGTTCTTC. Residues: CATGNEQFF.